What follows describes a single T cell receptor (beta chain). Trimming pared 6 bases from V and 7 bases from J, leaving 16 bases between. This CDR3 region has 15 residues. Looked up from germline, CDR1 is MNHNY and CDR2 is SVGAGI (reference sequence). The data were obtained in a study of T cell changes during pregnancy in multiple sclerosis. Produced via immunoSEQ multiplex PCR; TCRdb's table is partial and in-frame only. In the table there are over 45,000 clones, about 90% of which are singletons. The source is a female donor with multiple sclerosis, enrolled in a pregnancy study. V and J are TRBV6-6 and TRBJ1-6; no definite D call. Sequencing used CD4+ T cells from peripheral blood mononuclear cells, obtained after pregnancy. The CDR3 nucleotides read TGTGCCAGCAGAACGCCCGGGAGGGAGAATTCACCCCTCCACTTT. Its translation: CASRTPGRENSPLHF.